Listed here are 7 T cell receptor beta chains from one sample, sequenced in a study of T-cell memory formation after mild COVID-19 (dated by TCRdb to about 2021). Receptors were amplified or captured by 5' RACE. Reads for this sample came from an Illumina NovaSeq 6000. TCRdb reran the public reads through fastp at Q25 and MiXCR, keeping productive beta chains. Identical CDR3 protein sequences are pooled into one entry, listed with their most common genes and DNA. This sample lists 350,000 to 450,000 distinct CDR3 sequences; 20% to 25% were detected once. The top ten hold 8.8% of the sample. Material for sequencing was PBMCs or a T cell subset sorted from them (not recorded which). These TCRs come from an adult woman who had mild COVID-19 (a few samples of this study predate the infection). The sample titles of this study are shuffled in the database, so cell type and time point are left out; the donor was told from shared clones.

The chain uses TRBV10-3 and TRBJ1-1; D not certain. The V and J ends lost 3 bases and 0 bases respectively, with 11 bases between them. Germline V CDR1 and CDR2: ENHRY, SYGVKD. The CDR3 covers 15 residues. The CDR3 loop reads CAISDMVGVNTEAFF. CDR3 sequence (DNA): TGTGCCATCAGTGATATGGTCGGGGTGAACACTGAAGCTTTCTTT.

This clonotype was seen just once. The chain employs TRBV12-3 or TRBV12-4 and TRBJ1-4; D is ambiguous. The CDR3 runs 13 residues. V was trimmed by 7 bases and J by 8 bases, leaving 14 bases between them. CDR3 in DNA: TGTGCCAGCACTTCGGGCCTCCAGGAAAAACTGTTTTTT. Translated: CASTSGLQEKLFF.

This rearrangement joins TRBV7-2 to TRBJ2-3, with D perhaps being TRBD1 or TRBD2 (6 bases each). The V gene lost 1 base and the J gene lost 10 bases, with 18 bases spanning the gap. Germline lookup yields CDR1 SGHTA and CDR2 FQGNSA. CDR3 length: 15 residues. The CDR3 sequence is CASSLDWTDGTSQYF. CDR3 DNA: TGTGCCAGCAGCTTAGATTGGACAGACGGGACTTCGCAGTATTTT.

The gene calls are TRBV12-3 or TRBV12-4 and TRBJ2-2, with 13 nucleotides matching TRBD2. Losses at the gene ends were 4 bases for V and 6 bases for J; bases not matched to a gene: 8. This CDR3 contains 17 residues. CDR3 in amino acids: CASSSPGLAGEAGELFF. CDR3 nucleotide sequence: TGTGCCAGCAGTTCACCAGGACTAGCGGGAGAGGCCGGGGAGCTGTTTTTT.

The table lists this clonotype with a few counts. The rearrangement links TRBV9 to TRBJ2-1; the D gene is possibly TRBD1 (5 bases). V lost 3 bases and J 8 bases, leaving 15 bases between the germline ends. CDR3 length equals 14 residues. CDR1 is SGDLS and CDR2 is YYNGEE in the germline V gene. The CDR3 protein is CASSARPTDHEQFF. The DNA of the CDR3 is TGTGCCAGCAGCGCCAGACCGACAGACCATGAGCAGTTCTTC.

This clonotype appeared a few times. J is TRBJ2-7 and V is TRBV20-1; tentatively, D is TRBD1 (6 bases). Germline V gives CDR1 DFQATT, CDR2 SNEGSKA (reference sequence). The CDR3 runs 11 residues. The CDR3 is CRVQQGNEQYF. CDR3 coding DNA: TGCAGGGTACAACAGGGTAACGAGCAGTACTTC.

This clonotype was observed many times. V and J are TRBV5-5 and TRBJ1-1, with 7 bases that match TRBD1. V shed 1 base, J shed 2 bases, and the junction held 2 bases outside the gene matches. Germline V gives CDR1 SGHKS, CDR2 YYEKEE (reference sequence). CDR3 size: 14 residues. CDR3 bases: TGTGCCAGCAGCTTGCGACAGGGTAACACTGAAGCTTTCTTT. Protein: CASSLRQGNTEAFF.